The clone carrying this T cell receptor (beta chain) has more than one count but fewer than ten. This entry belongs to a study of T cells after yellow fever vaccination. In TCRdb, the 5' RACE reads were re-called with MiXCR into one record per CDR3 protein. The sample contains roughly 500,000 distinct CDR3 sequences, 15% to 20% of which appear only once. The CDR3 spans 15 residues. The V segment lost 0 bases and the J segment 11 bases; nucleotides outside the gene matches: 13. CDR1 and CDR2 (germline): SGHKS, YYEKEE (reference sequence). The TCR originated in a young man who received the YFV17D yellow fever vaccine. The sample was PBMCs, taken 15 days after the yellow fever booster vaccination. V is TRBV5-5 and J is TRBJ2-7; 8 nucleotides agree with TRBD2. The CDR3 loop is CASSLVPGGLTKEYF. The CDR3 DNA follows: TGTGCCAGCAGCTTGGTTCCGGGAGGGCTAACGAAGGAGTACTTC.